The clone carrying this T cell receptor (beta chain) appeared a single time. Its target is not known. This specimen comes from a study of metastatic and nonmetastatic thyroid tumors. Study summary: Both malignant and benign thyroid patients supplied peripheral blood and tumor or nodule tissue samples, across which the repertoires of these patients were then compared.

Prior to thyroid surgery, none of the patients had received any treatment. Study-level findings and limits: The reported finding was significantly higher TCR beta diversity in malignant thyroid tumors relative to benign nodules, in blood and tumor.

TCRdb re-called clones from the PCR reads using MiXCR. The profile shows tens of thousands of clones, less than 30% of them singletons. The origin of this receptor is a female donor with papillary thyroid cancer or a benign thyroid nodule (not recorded which). Some clones in this sample may be carry-over from other donors' samples. The material sequenced was blood.

The CDR3 loop is CSAGEAQRGDEQYF. In nucleotides, the CDR3 is TGCAGTGCTGGTGAGGCTCAGAGGGGCGACGAGCAGTACTTC. The chain employs TRBV20-1 and TRBJ2-7, with D tentatively TRBD1 or TRBD2 (5 bases each). The V and J ends lost 5 bases and 5 bases respectively, with 19 bases between them. The germline V gene has CDR1 DFQATT and CDR2 SNEGSKA (reference sequence). The CDR3 is 14 residues long.